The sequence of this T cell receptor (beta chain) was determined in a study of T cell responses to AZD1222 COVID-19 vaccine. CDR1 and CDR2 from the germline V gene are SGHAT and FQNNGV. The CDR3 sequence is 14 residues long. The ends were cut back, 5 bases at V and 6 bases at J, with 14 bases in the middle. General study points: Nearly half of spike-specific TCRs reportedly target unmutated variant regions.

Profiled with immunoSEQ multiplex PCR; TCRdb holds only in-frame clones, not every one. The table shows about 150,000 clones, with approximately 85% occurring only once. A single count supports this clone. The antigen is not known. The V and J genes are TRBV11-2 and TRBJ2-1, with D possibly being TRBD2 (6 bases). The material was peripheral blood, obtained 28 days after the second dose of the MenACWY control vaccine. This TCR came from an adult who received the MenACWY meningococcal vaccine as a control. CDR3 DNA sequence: TGTGCCAGCAGCCCAGCTAGCGTCATCAATGAGCAGTTCTTC. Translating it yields CASSPASVINEQFF.